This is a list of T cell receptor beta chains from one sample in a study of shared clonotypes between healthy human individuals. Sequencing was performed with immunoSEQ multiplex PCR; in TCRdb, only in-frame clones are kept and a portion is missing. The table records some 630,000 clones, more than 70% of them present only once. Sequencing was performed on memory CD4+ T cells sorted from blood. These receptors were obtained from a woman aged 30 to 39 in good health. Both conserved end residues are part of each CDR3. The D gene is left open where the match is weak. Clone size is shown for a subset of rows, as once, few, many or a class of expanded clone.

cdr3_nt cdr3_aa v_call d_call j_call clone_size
TGTGCCAGCTTCCAAAATCAGCCCCAGCATTTT CASFQNQPQHF TRBV6-7 NA TRBJ1-5 few
TGTGCCGTTCAACTAGCGGGAGGGCTGAGGCGCGAGCAGTACTTC CAVQLAGGLRREQYF TRBV6-1 TRBD2 TRBJ2-7 NA
TGTGCCAGCAGCCCAACAGGGACCTACGAGCAGTACTTC CASSPTGTYEQYF TRBV7-2 NA TRBJ2-7 NA
TGCGCCAGCAGCCAAGACACCAGGGGCTTTGAAGCTTTCTTT CASSQDTRGFEAFF TRBV4-1 NA TRBJ1-1 NA
TGTGCCAGCAGTTTAAGTGACAGGGGGCTACACGAGCAGTACTTC CASSLSDRGLHEQYF TRBV27 TRBD1 TRBJ2-7 NA
TGTGCCAGCAGTGAAGGGGTCGGGCGGAGATACAATGAGCAGTTCTTC CASSEGVGRRYNEQFF TRBV25-1 NA TRBJ2-1 NA
TGCTCTCCAGGGTCGGAGGGCTACACCTTC CSPGSEGYTF TRBV20-1 NA TRBJ1-2 NA
TGCGCCAGCAGAGTAGGTCCCCCGGACAGTAAATCCTACGAGCAGTACTTC CASRVGPPDSKSYEQYF TRBV5-1 NA TRBJ2-7 once
TGCGCCAGCAGCCAGACTAGCGGGAGAAGCTACGAGCAGTACTTC CASSQTSGRSYEQYF TRBV5-1 TRBD2 TRBJ2-7 NA
TGTGCCAGCAGCTTCGTGGATTCGCGTACCTACGAGCAGTACTTC CASSFVDSRTYEQYF TRBV7-9 NA TRBJ2-7 NA
TGTGCCAGCAGTTTGACGGGAGGGAGAGACGAGCAGTACTTC CASSLTGGRDEQYF TRBV6-1 TRBD2 TRBJ2-7 NA
TGCAGCGTTGACGCCAGGGTGGGAGGAGAGACCCAGTACTTC CSVDARVGGETQYF TRBV29-1 NA TRBJ2-5 NA
TGTGCCAGCAGCTTGGTAGGCCAAGAGACCCAGTACTTC CASSLVGQETQYF TRBV5-1 NA TRBJ2-5 NA
TGTGCCAGCAGCTTAGGACAGGGGGCCACACTTCGCGGCTACACCTTC CASSLGQGATLRGYTF TRBV7-2 TRBD1 TRBJ1-2 NA
TGTGCCAGTAGTGCCACCACGGACGGGGGTGAGCAGTTCTTC CASSATTDGGEQFF TRBV19 NA TRBJ2-1 NA
TGTGCCATCAGTGACTATAGCAATCAGCCCCAGCATTTT CAISDYSNQPQHF TRBV10-3 NA TRBJ1-5 few
TGTGCCAGCAGTACCGGGACCTCCAGGGTAGAGCAGTACTTC CASSTGTSRVEQYF TRBV6-1 NA TRBJ2-7 NA
TGTGCCAGTAGTATTTTTGCGGGCGAGTACAATGAGCAGTTCTTC CASSIFAGEYNEQFF TRBV19 NA TRBJ2-1 once
TGCGCCAGCAGCCAGGGACAGGGGGTAAACGAGCAGTACTTC CASSQGQGVNEQYF TRBV4-1 TRBD1 TRBJ2-7 NA
TGTGCCAGCAGTTTCAGCAATCAGCCCCAGCATTTT CASSFSNQPQHF TRBV27 NA TRBJ1-5 NA
TGCGCCAGCAGAAATGGGGGCGAGCAGTACTTC CASRNGGEQYF TRBV5-1 NA TRBJ2-7 NA
TGTGCCACCAGCAGAGCAGGGCTAACTAATGAAAAACTGTTTTTT CATSRAGLTNEKLFF TRBV15 NA TRBJ1-4 NA
TGTGCCAGCAGCCAAGGGGGTTTCTCCACCGAAAAACTGTTTTTT CASSQGGFSTEKLFF TRBV4-2 NA TRBJ1-4 NA
TGTGCCAGCAGCCGGGCCCAAGGTGGGCTCTACGAGCAGTACTTC CASSRAQGGLYEQYF TRBV6-5 NA TRBJ2-7 NA
TGTGCCACCAGCAGAGTTGGTGGCTCTGGAAACACCATATATTTT CATSRVGGSGNTIYF TRBV15 NA TRBJ1-3 NA
TGTGCCAGCATCCGGGTTAGCGGCGAGCAGTACTTC CASIRVSGEQYF TRBV2 NA TRBJ2-7 NA
TGTGCCAGCAAGGGGGAATTATACGAGCAGTACTTC CASKGELYEQYF TRBV2 NA TRBJ2-7 NA
TGTGCCAGCAGCCCTAGTGGGACTAGCGGGTTAGCAGGGGAGCTGTTTTTT CASSPSGTSGLAGELFF TRBV7-8 TRBD2 TRBJ2-2 few
TGTGCCAGCAGTTACAGAGAAACCTACGAGCAGTACTTC CASSYRETYEQYF TRBV6-5 NA TRBJ2-7 few
TGTGCCAGTAGTATCCTCCAGGGAGGCTACACCTTC CASSILQGGYTF TRBV19 NA TRBJ1-2 NA
TGTGCCTGGAGCGCCCCCGGGACAGGGCTGAACTATGGCTACACCTTC CAWSAPGTGLNYGYTF TRBV30 TRBD1 TRBJ1-2 few
TGTGCCAGCCAGGGACTGGGATTGACCGGGGAGCTGTTTTTT CASQGLGLTGELFF TRBV2 NA TRBJ2-2 NA
TGTGCCAGTAGTTTCCTACCGGGGGGACAAGAGACCCAGTACTTC CASSFLPGGQETQYF TRBV19 TRBD2 TRBJ2-5 NA
TGCGCCAGCAGCTGGGGACAGTTCTCTGGAAACACCATATATTTT CASSWGQFSGNTIYF TRBV5-1 TRBD1 TRBJ1-3 once
TGTGCCAGCAGTGGGGCGGGGACTAGCGGGTCCGAGCAGTACTTC CASSGAGTSGSEQYF TRBV28 TRBD2 TRBJ2-7 NA
TGCGCCAGCAGTGAGTCGGCTAGCGGGATATCGGGGTACGAGCAGTACTTC CASSESASGISGYEQYF TRBV10-2 TRBD2 TRBJ2-7 NA
TGTGCCAGCAGCCATCAGGATCAGCCCCAGCATTTT CASSHQDQPQHF TRBV7-2 NA TRBJ1-5 NA
TGTGCCAGCAGTTCCCGGGCCCTTCAAGAGACCCAGTACTTC CASSSRALQETQYF TRBV28 NA TRBJ2-5 once
TGTGCCAGCAGCCGACCGGGACTCGGAGAGACCCAGTACTTC CASSRPGLGETQYF TRBV14 NA TRBJ2-5 NA
TGTGCCAGCACTAGCGGGAACTCCTACGAGCAGTACTTC CASTSGNSYEQYF TRBV28 TRBD2 TRBJ2-7 NA
TGTGCCAGCAGTTTTACCTACTCTGGGGCCAACGTCCTAACTTTC CASSFTYSGANVLTF TRBV27 NA TRBJ2-6 NA
TGTGCCAGCTCAACTGACAGGTCCTACGAGCAGTACTTC CASSTDRSYEQYF TRBV18 NA TRBJ2-7 NA
TGTGCCAGCTCATCCGGGATGCTCACCGGGGAGCTGTTTTTT CASSSGMLTGELFF TRBV18 NA TRBJ2-2 NA
TGCAGCGTCGCCGGGACATCGAGAGAGACCCAGTACTTC CSVAGTSRETQYF TRBV29-1 NA TRBJ2-5 NA
TGTGCCACCAGCGGAGAGATAGGAACTGCGCAGTATTTT CATSGEIGTAQYF TRBV15 NA TRBJ2-3 NA
TGTGCCAGCAGTTCACCCGGACAGGGGGCTATTGTGGATACGCAGTATTTT CASSSPGQGAIVDTQYF TRBV28 TRBD1 TRBJ2-3 NA
TGTGCCAGCAAAAGGGGTCTTGAAGCTTTCTTT CASKRGLEAFF TRBV7-9 NA TRBJ1-1 NA
TGCGCCAGCAGCTTGGCGGGTCGATTGGACACTGAAGCTTTCTTT CASSLAGRLDTEAFF TRBV5-1 NA TRBJ1-1 NA